The 6 T cell receptor beta chains below were found in one sample sequenced in a study of blood T cell repertoires in COVID-19 (dated by TCRdb to about 2020). The library relied on the immunoSEQ multiplex PCR assay. This is the immuneACCESS table as TCRdb keeps it, with only in-frame sequences that have V and J called. A part of the clones is gone; compared with another copy, unresolved V genes explain less than half, and the rest is unexplained. For this sample there are around 250,000 clones; under 90% appear just once. The ten largest clones represent approximately 3.1% of the sample. Sequenced material: peripheral blood. All receptors come from a woman aged 18-29 years with acute or convalescent COVID-19.

The chain is built from TRBV27 and TRBJ2-7; 9 nucleotides align to TRBD2. Germline CDR1 reads MNHEY; CDR2 reads SMNVEV (reference sequence). Losses at the gene ends were 6 bases for V and 4 bases for J; bases not matched to a gene: 10. The CDR3 covers 15 residues. CDR3 loop: CASRFKLAGVYEQYF. In DNA form, the CDR3 reads TGTGCCAGCAGGTTCAAGTTAGCGGGAGTATACGAGCAGTACTTC.

CDR3 DNA sequence: TGTGCCAGCAGCGATGACAGGGGGCGGTACGAGCAGTACTTC. As protein: CASSDDRGRYEQYF. V usage is TRBV27 and J usage is TRBJ2-7, with 10 positions matching TRBD1. Germline V gives CDR1 MNHEY, CDR2 SMNVEV (reference sequence). Trimming took 6 bases from V and 4 from J; bases not matched to a gene: 6. The CDR3 contains 14 residues.

This rearrangement joins TRBV28 to TRBJ2-4; D gene unclear. CDR1 and CDR2 from the germline V gene are MDHEN and SYDVKM. The CDR3 totals 14 residues. V was trimmed by 8 bases and J by 4 bases, leaving 15 bases between them. CDR3 DNA: TGTGCCAGCCAATCCGCACTGTCGAAAAACATTCAGTACTTC. As protein: CASQSALSKNIQYF. The full variable domain, in which reference TRBV28 and TRBJ2-4 provide the parts outside the CDR3, is DVKVTQSSRYLVKRTGEKVFLECVQDMDHENMFWYRQDPGLGLRLIYFSYDVKMKEKGDIPEGYSVSREKKERFSLILESASTNQTSMYLCASQSALSKNIQYFGAGTRLSVL.

The J gene is TRBJ1-6, the V gene TRBV27; D might be TRBD1 (6 bases). The CDR3 length is 13 residues. Germline V CDR1 and CDR2: MNHEY, SMNVEV (reference sequence). The V gene lost 7 bases and the J gene lost 7 bases, with 11 bases spanning the gap. CDR3 DNA sequence: TGTGCCAGCACCCTTCAGGGGAATTCACCCCTCCACTTT. Encoded protein: CASTLQGNSPLHF.

Notes on this clone: Sequence at one end of the junction differs from germline and may be a read error. The chain has TRBV4-3 and TRBJ2-2; D is unresolved. The CDR3 totals 14 residues. CDR1 is LGHNA and CDR2 is YSLEER in the germline V gene. The CDR3 DNA reads as TGCACCAGCAGCCAAGAGACCCGGGCCGGGGAGCTGTTTTTT. Its protein product is CTSSQETRAGELFF.

The chain employs TRBV12-5 and TRBJ1-2, with TRBD1 as a possible D gene (6 bases). Germline V lookup: CDR1 LGHNT, CDR2 FRNRAP. Trimming stripped 6 bases from V and 8 bases from J, with 16 bases between. This CDR3 is built from 13 residues. In DNA form, the CDR3 reads TGTGCTAGTGGAATGGACAGCTTCAGGGGCTACACCTTC. It encodes CASGMDSFRGYTF.